The 22 T cell receptor beta chains reported below all come from one sample, sequenced in a study of T cell repertoires in aging, cancer and after chemotherapy. TCR beta rearrangements were amplified from peripheral blood genomic DNA. TRB rearrangements spanning V, D and J were amplified using mixed TRB-A/B primers. TCRdb used MiXCR to reprocess the multiplex PCR reads, holding one entry per CDR3 protein. The top ten hold roughly a tenth of the sample, which has 9,500 to 15,000 distinct CDR3 sequences, roughly 31% seen once. Sequenced input: blood. These receptors were taken from a human donor in good health. The donor label of this sample is uncertain.

By its share, this clonotype is medium-sized. The rearrangement joins TRBV29-1 to TRBJ2-5; tentatively, D is TRBD1 (6 bases). The CDR3 extends over 13 amino acids. V dropped 6 bases and J dropped 2 bases, with 13 bases sitting between them. The germline gives CDR1 SQVTM, CDR2 ANQGSEA. CDR3 DNA: TGCAGCGTACTCTGGACAGCACAAGAGACCCAGTACTTC. Its translation: CSVLWTAQETQYF.

The chain couples TRBV10-3 to TRBJ2-4; unclear D gene. Germline V lookup: CDR1 ENHRY, CDR2 SYGVKD. The CDR3 runs 16 residues. V lost 6 bases and J 3 bases, leaving 18 bases between the germline ends. The CDR3 reads CAISPDGPGGKNIQYF. The CDR3 DNA sequence: TGTGCCATCAGCCCCGACGGGCCCGGTGGCAAAAACATTCAGTACTTC.

This clonotype ranks as medium-sized. The chain has TRBV30 and TRBJ2-6, with 7 bases matching TRBD2. This CDR3 region has 15 residues. The junction had 6 bases not matched to a gene; V was cut back by 5 bases and J by 2 bases. Germline values: CDR1 GTSNPN, CDR2 SVGIG (reference sequence). CDR3 region: CAWHWGGAGANVLTF. As DNA, the CDR3 is TGTGCCTGGCATTGGGGGGGGGCTGGGGCCAACGTCCTGACTTTC.

By share of the sample, this clonotype is medium-sized. The chain joins TRBV29-1 to TRBJ1-2; D is perhaps TRBD1 (5 bases). The CDR3 has 13 amino acids. The ends were cut back, 6 bases at V and 0 bases at J, with 11 bases in the middle. CDR1 and CDR2 (germline): SQVTM, ANQGSEA. The CDR3 bases are TGCAGCGTAGGGACCGCTGCTAACTATGGCTACACCTTC. This gives the protein CSVGTAANYGYTF.

This clonotype showed up just a few times. This chain links TRBV19 with TRBJ1-6; D is undetermined. CDR1 and CDR2 from the germline V gene are LNHDA and SQIVND (reference sequence). V was pared by 0 bases and J by 10 bases, with 13 bases between. The CDR3 covers 15 residues. The CDR3 sequence: CASSIDQRERSPLHF. The DNA for the CDR3 is TGTGCCAGTAGTATAGATCAGAGGGAGCGATCACCCCTCCACTTT. Looking up the rest from reference TRBV19 and TRBJ1-6 gives the full variable domain: DGGITQSPKYLFRKEGQNVTLSCEQNLNHDAMYWYRQDPGQGLRLIYYSQIVNDFQKGDIAEGYSVSREKKESFPLTVTSAQKNPTAFYLCASSIDQRERSPLHFGNGTRLTVT.

The chain employs TRBV12-3 or TRBV12-4 and TRBJ1-1; 7 bases line up with TRBD1. The CDR3 is 17 amino acids. With V trimmed by 6 bases and J by 0 bases, 13 bases remained unmatched. The CDR3 sequence: CASSRRGRGLVNTEAFF. CDR3 nucleotides: TGTGCCAGCAGCCGAAGGGGGCGCGGCCTAGTGAACACTGAAGCTTTCTTT.

This rearrangement joins TRBV6-6 to TRBJ2-3, with D possibly being TRBD2 (5 bases). V was trimmed by 6 bases and J by 2 bases, leaving 24 bases between them. Germline values: CDR1 MNHNY, CDR2 SVGAGI (reference sequence). This CDR3 contains 18 residues. The CDR3 loop reads CASRPGFGWLAYTDTQYF. CDR3 coding DNA: TGTGCCAGCAGACCGGGATTTGGGTGGTTGGCCTACACAGATACGCAGTATTTT.

The chain is built from TRBV7-9 and TRBJ2-5, with D maybe TRBD1 (6 bases). V was shortened by 0 bases and J by 8 bases, with 22 bases between the two germline ends. This CDR3 is built from 17 residues. Germline V CDR1 and CDR2: SEHNR, FQNEAQ (reference sequence). CDR3 residues: CASSLAQGGPTDRTQYF. In DNA, the CDR3 is TGTGCCAGCAGCTTAGCGCAAGGGGGACCCACCGACCGAACCCAGTACTTC.

The chain links TRBV19 to TRBJ2-1, with D perhaps matching TRBD2 (7 bases). Trimming cost V 1 base and J 9 bases, with 16 bases left between them. This CDR3 contains 15 residues. The germline gives CDR1 LNHDA, CDR2 SQIVND (reference sequence). The CDR3 loop is CASSIGGRGAVEQFF. Here the CDR3 DNA reads TGTGCCAGTAGTATAGGGGGTCGGGGGGCGGTTGAGCAGTTCTTC.

This clonotype was counted only a few times. This sequence joins TRBV20-1 and TRBJ2-1; TRBD1 might be the D (6 bases). Trimming took off 2 bases at V and 2 bases at J, with 10 bases between the two ends. CDR3 length equals 14 residues. The germline gives CDR1 DFQATT, CDR2 SNEGSKA (reference sequence). CDR3 DNA: TGCAGTGCTAGACCGGGACAAGCCTACAATGAGCAGTTCTTC. Translated: CSARPGQAYNEQFF.

This chain uses TRBV29-1 with TRBJ2-4; D gene unclear. The J call may be faulty, since TRBJ2-7 better matches the DNA end. The CDR3 contains 12 residues. CDR1 is SQVTM, CDR2 ANQGSEA, per germline. The CDR3 nucleotides are TGCAGCGTTGCTCCGAGCGTATACGAGCAGTACTTC. Its translation is CSVAPSVYEQYF.

The rearrangement uses TRBV7-9 and TRBJ1-5, with 10 bases aligning to TRBD1. CDR1 SEHNR and CDR2 FQNEAQ come from the germline V gene (reference sequence). This CDR3 spans 14 amino acids. The junction had 6 bases not matched to a gene; V was cut back by 5 bases and J by 8 bases. CDR3: CASSRGQGNEPQHF. As DNA, the CDR3 is TGTGCCAGCAGCCGGGGACAGGGGAATGAGCCCCAGCATTTT.

The V call is TRBV20-1, the J call TRBJ2-1, with D possibly TRBD1 on 6 matching bases. This CDR3 comprises 15 residues. V dropped 6 bases and J dropped 2 bases, with 17 bases sitting between them. The germline CDR1 and CDR2 sequences are DFQATT and SNEGSKA (reference sequence). CDR3 in amino acids: CSAIRPGHPYNEQFF. CDR3 bases: TGCAGTGCAATTAGACCGGGACATCCCTACAATGAGCAGTTCTTC.

CDR3 protein: CASSLAGGINEQFF. Written as DNA, the CDR3 is TGTGCCAGCAGCTTGGCCGGGGGGATAAATGAGCAGTTCTTC. The V call is TRBV5-4, the J call TRBJ2-1, with TRBD2 matching 7 bases. The CDR3 is made up of 14 amino acids. Looked up from germline, CDR1 is SGHNT and CDR2 is YYREEE (reference sequence). Trimming removed 0 bases from V and 7 bases from J; junction bases left unmatched: 4.

This clonotype has just a few counts. The chain employs TRBV10-3 and TRBJ1-6; TRBD1 aligns across 7 bases. The germline V gene has CDR1 ENHRY and CDR2 SYGVKD. The V gene end was trimmed by 4 bases and the J gene end by 8 bases; junction bases not matched to a gene: 5. CDR3 size: 14 residues. The CDR3 protein is CAISGTGSDSPLHF. CDR3 bases: TGTGCCATCAGTGGGACAGGTTCTGATTCACCCCTCCACTTT.

By frequency in the sample, this clonotype is medium-sized. The gene calls are TRBV19 and TRBJ2-3, with 11 bases that match TRBD1. The J segment lost 4 bases and the V segment lost 5 bases, leaving 5 bases of the junction unmatched. The CDR3 is made up of 15 amino acids. The germline V gene encodes CDR1 LNHDA and CDR2 SQIVND (reference sequence). This CDR3 reads CASSSGTGGADTQYF. The CDR3 DNA is TGTGCCAGTAGTTCCGGGACAGGGGGAGCAGATACGCAGTATTTT.

In this sample, this clonotype turned up a few times. The chain carries TRBV7-6 and TRBJ2-5; D possibly corresponds to TRBD2 (6 bases). Deletions cut 3 bases from V and 2 bases from J, with 10 bases between. This CDR3 comprises 14 residues. Germline V gene sequence: CDR1 SGHVS, CDR2 FNYEAQ. The CDR3 sequence is CASSFGTGQETQYF. The CDR3 region has the DNA TGTGCCAGCAGCTTCGGGACTGGTCAAGAGACCCAGTACTTC.

The chain joins TRBV7-2 to TRBJ2-2, with unresolved D. This CDR3 region has 16 residues. Germline assignment: CDR1 SGHTA and CDR2 FQGNSA. V lost 5 bases, J lost 2 bases, and 15 bases lay in between. In nucleotides, the CDR3 is TGTGCCAGCAGCCCCGCCGTCAGGATAAACACCGGGGAGCTGTTTTTT. This encodes CASSPAVRINTGELFF.

The gene calls are TRBV19 and TRBJ1-5; D call uncertain. The CDR3 is 13 amino acids. The V gene's germline CDR1 is LNHDA and CDR2 SQIVND (reference sequence). Trimming cost V 7 bases and J 2 bases, with 9 bases left between them. The CDR3 reads CASTLTGNQPQHF. The CDR3 DNA sequence: TGTGCCAGTACGTTAACAGGCAATCAGCCCCAGCATTTT.

This chain connects TRBV14 to TRBJ2-2, with 8 positions matching TRBD1. Germline trimming cut 4 bases from V and 5 bases from J; bases unmatched to any gene: 9. This CDR3 contains 16 residues. Germline CDR1 SGHDN, CDR2 FVKESK. The CDR3 bases are TGTGCCAGCAGCCCCATCGGACAGGGATGGACCGGGGAGCTGTTTTTT. Translating gives CASSPIGQGWTGELFF.

The rearrangement joins TRBV30 to TRBJ2-5; TRBD1 might be the D (5 bases). Germline CDR1 GTSNPN, CDR2 SVGIG (reference sequence). This CDR3 comprises 13 residues. V was cut by 5 bases and J by 5 bases, with 15 bases left in between. This CDR3 is CAWRQGKGETQYF. The CDR3 DNA follows: TGTGCCTGGCGGCAGGGCAAGGGGGAGACCCAGTACTTC.

The rearrangement links TRBV19 to TRBJ1-3; D is possibly TRBD1 (6 bases). CDR1 and CDR2 from the germline V gene are LNHDA and SQIVND (reference sequence). The CDR3 length is 15 residues. Trimming took off 3 bases at V and 4 bases at J, with 13 bases between the two ends. This CDR3 is CASSMARGYGNTIYF. Written as DNA, the CDR3 is TGTGCCAGTAGTATGGCCAGGGGTTACGGAAACACCATATATTTT.